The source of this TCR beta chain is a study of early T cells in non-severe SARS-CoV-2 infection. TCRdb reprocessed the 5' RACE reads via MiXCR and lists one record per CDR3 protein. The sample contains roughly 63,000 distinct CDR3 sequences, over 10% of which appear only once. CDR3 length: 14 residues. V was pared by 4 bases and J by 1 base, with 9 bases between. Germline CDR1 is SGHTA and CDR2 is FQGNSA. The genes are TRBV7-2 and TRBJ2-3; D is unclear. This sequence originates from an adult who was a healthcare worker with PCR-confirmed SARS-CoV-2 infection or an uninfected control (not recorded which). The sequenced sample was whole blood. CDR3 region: CASSYLGRTDTQYF. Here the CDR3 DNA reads TGTGCCAGCAGCTACCTAGGGCGCACAGATACGCAGTATTTT. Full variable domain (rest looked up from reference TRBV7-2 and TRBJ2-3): GAGVSQSPSNKVTEKGKDVELRCDPISGHTALYWYRQSLGQGLEFLIYFQGNSAPDKSGLPSDRFSAERTGGSVSTLTIQRTQQEDSAVYLCASSYLGRTDTQYFGPGTRLTVL.